This TCR beta chain was retrieved from a study of blood T cell repertoires in COVID-19. Study context: Samples representing acute and convalescent COVID-19 were sourced from the United States, Italy and Spain.

In germline, CDR1 is SGHDT, CDR2 YYEEEE. The germline V and J ends were trimmed by 0 bases and 0 bases, with 9 bases remaining between them. The CDR3 sequence is 15 residues long. Libraries were prepared by immunoSEQ multiplex PCR; TCRdb keeps only in-frame clonotypes and omits some of them. Counted here are about 250,000 clones, 88% occurring once; the ten biggest clones make up under 1.5%. The chain uses TRBV5-6 and TRBJ1-1, with unresolved D. The source of this sequence is a man older than 75 with acute or convalescent COVID-19. The sequencing sample was made of peripheral blood. The CDR3 nucleotides are TGTGCCAGCAGCTTGGGGACTAACCTGAACACTGAAGCTTTCTTT. The encoded protein is CASSLGTNLNTEAFF.